A selection of T cell receptor beta chains follows, all from one sample in a study of T-cell memory formation after mild COVID-19. TCRdb re-derived calls from the 5' RACE reads in MiXCR, one entry per CDR3 protein. The table records about 190,000 distinct CDR3 sequences, around 16% of them present only once. Specimen: PBMCs or a T cell subset sorted from them (not recorded which). The receptors here all came from an adult woman who had mild COVID-19 (a few samples of this study predate the infection). Cell type and time point are not known. CDR3s include the opening cysteine and the closing phenylalanine or tryptophan. A D gene is named only where the DNA matches it firmly. The listing skips clone size in some rows; elsewhere it reads once, few, many or a size class.

clone size | D gene | J gene | V gene | CDR3 DNA | CDR3 protein
few | - | TRBJ2-6 | TRBV12-3/TRBV12-4 | TGTGCCAGCAGTTTCGCGGGGTCTGGGGCCAACGTCCTGACTTTC | CASSFAGSGANVLTF
- | TRBD1 | TRBJ2-3 | TRBV5-5 | TGTGCCAGCAGCCCACAGGGGGCTGGAGATACGCAGTATTTT | CASSPQGAGDTQYF
many | TRBD1 | TRBJ2-2 | TRBV20-1 | TGCAGTGCTAGAGGAGGGGGACAGGCTCCCACCGGGGAGCTGTTTTTT | CSARGGGQAPTGELFF
- | TRBD2 | TRBJ2-5 | TRBV4-1 | TGCGCCAGCAGCCTAAGTGGTCGGGGGGGCCCGGAGACCCAGTACTTC | CASSLSGRGGPETQYF
many | - | TRBJ2-1 | TRBV29-1 | TGCAGCGGTCGGATGGGGGCAGCCTACAATGAGCAGTTCTTC | CSGRMGAAYNEQFF
- | - | TRBJ1-1 | TRBV5-1 | TGCGCCAGCGGGCTCCGGACACCAGCAACTCTGGGAACTGAAGCTTTCTTT | CASGLRTPATLGTEAFF
once | - | TRBJ2-3 | TRBV7-9 | TGTGCCAGCAGCCGGTGGGTAGATACGCAGTATTTT | CASSRWVDTQYF
few | TRBD1 | TRBJ2-7 | TRBV20-1 | TGCAGTGCTAGTTTCCGGGACAGGAGCTACTACGAGCAGTACTTC | CSASFRDRSYYEQYF
few | TRBD1 | TRBJ1-1 | TRBV12-3/TRBV12-4 | TGTGCCAGCGCCCTAGGGACAGTCAACACTGAAGCTTTCTTT | CASALGTVNTEAFF
- | TRBD2 | TRBJ2-1 | TRBV20-1 | TGCAGTGCTGGACCGGGACTAGCGACCAATGAGCAGTTCTTC | CSAGPGLATNEQFF
- | - | TRBJ2-1 | TRBV5-5 | TGTGCCAGCAGCGGGGACGGGACGGCCCTGGATGAGCAGTTCTTC | CASSGDGTALDEQFF
few | - | TRBJ1-2 | TRBV4-3 | TGCGCCAGCAGCCAAGCCAGCGGGGCAGGGCAGCATGGCTACACCTTC | CASSQASGAGQHGYTF
- | - | TRBJ2-7 | TRBV6-2/TRBV6-3 | TGTGCCAGCATGTACCCTACCTACGAGCAGTACTTC | CASMYPTYEQYF
- | TRBD2 | TRBJ2-5 | TRBV7-3 | TGTGCCAGCAGCTTGGAGATTAGGGCGGGAGGGACCCAGTACTTC | CASSLEIRAGGTQYF
- | - | TRBJ2-5 | TRBV7-2 | TGTGCCAGCAACTTAGGGGGGGTTGAGAGCCAGTACTTC | CASNLGGVESQYF
few | - | TRBJ2-5 | TRBV6-5 | TGTGCCAGCAGTTATTCCGCAGGGAGTAACCAAGAGACCCAGTACTTC | CASSYSAGSNQETQYF
- | TRBD1 | TRBJ2-2 | TRBV27 | TGTGCCAGCTTAGATTGGGGCAGACAGGGGTACACCGGGGAGCTGTTTTTT | CASLDWGRQGYTGELFF
- | - | TRBJ2-5 | TRBV14 | TGTGCCAGCAGCCAAGTGGGGCGGAACCAAGAGACCCAGTACTTC | CASSQVGRNQETQYF
- | - | TRBJ1-4 | TRBV14 | TGTGCCAGCAGGGGCAAGTCTAATGAAAAACTGTTTTTT | CASRGKSNEKLFF
- | - | TRBJ2-2 | TRBV11-2 | TGTGCCAGCAGCTTAGTGGCGGGGAGCACCGGGGAGCTGTTTTTT | CASSLVAGSTGELFF
few | TRBD1 | TRBJ2-1 | TRBV6-1 | TGTGCCAGCATAGATCGGACAGGGAAGGGCAATGAGCAGTTCTTC | CASIDRTGKGNEQFF
- | TRBD1 | TRBJ1-5 | TRBV7-2 | TGTGCCAGCAGCTTAGGGGACAGCGTCAATCAGCCCCAGCATTTT | CASSLGDSVNQPQHF
- | TRBD2 | TRBJ2-1 | TRBV6-4 | TGTGCCAGCAATGTTAGCGGGAGACCCCGAGGCCCCTACAATGAGCAGTTCTTC | CASNVSGRPRGPYNEQFF